Following are 5 T cell receptor beta chains from one sample sequenced in a study of T-cell reconstitution after alpha-beta-depleted transplantation in children. Using unique molecular identifiers, the investigators prepared the TCRbeta library. TCRdb redid the calling of the PCR reads with MiXCR, one entry per CDR3 protein. In the table there are 350,000 to 450,000 distinct CDR3 sequences, about 14% of which are singletons. Sequences were derived from PBMCs, sampled from the stem cell graft. Receptors were obtained from a human donor who donated a stem cell graft to a child with Fanconi anemia.

A few counts support this clonotype. V and J are TRBV10-3 and TRBJ1-5; 9 nucleotides align to TRBD1. CDR1 and CDR2 (germline): ENHRY, SYGVKD. This CDR3 contains 16 residues. Unmatched junction bases numbered 11, after V lost 5 bases and J lost 6 bases. For the CDR3, the DNA is TGTGCCATCAGTTCGATAGGGGGACAGGGAGGTCAGCCCCAGCATTTT. It encodes CAISSIGGQGGQPQHF.

V is TRBV11-2 and J is TRBJ1-5, with D possibly matching TRBD1 (6 bases). Germline CDR1 and CDR2: SGHAT and FQNNGV. CDR3 length: 17 residues. V was cut by 0 bases and J by 3 bases, with 15 bases left in between. CDR3 in amino acids: CASSLDPTGLLNQPQHF. The CDR3 nucleotides read TGTGCCAGCAGCTTAGACCCGACAGGACTACTCAATCAGCCCCAGCATTTT.

This clonotype was seen many times. The genes are TRBV13 and TRBJ2-7; D not resolved. CDR1 and CDR2 (germline): PRHDT, FYEKMQ (reference sequence). The germline V and J ends were trimmed by 0 bases and 3 bases, with 6 bases remaining between them. This CDR3 comprises 13 residues. The DNA for the CDR3 is TGTGCCAGCAGCTTAGGGGGGAACTACGAGCAGTACTTC. Translation: CASSLGGNYEQYF.

This clonotype was counted ten times or more. The rearrangement uses TRBV12-3 or TRBV12-4 and TRBJ2-2; the D gene is possibly TRBD1 (6 bases). V shed 7 bases and J shed 1 base, with 10 bases lying between them. The CDR3 has 14 residues. The CDR3 protein is CASTRTENTGELFF. The DNA of the CDR3 is TGTGCCAGCACCCGGACAGAGAACACCGGGGAGCTGTTTTTT.

This chain uses TRBV18 with TRBJ2-3; D is perhaps TRBD2 (6 bases). V shed 6 bases and J shed 0 bases, with 13 bases lying between them. The germline gives CDR1 KGHSH, CDR2 LQKENI. This CDR3 is built from 15 residues. The CDR3 DNA reads as TGTGCCAGCTCCGTTAGCGGACCTAGCACAGATACGCAGTATTTT. The encoded protein is CASSVSGPSTDTQYF.